The rows below give T cell receptor beta chains drawn from one sample of a study of blood T cell repertoires in COVID-19. Assay: immunoSEQ multiplex PCR; the TCRdb copy retains only in-frame clones and omits some. The top ten hold around 3.2% of the sample, which has roughly 250,000 clones, 80% to 90% seen once. Sequencing input: PBMCs or T cells enriched from blood (not recorded which). The receptor set was obtained from a woman aged 40 to 50 who had been exposed to COVID-19. The conserved cysteine and the conserved F or W are not part of the CDR3 here.

j_gene | len | v_gene | CDR3aa
TRBJ1-4 | 13 | TRBV5-1 | ASSLLWGRDEKLF
TRBJ1-3 | 13 | TRBV19 | ASSRYSQSGNTIY
TRBJ2-1 | 16 | TRBV7-9 | ASSLKQPGTGGPNEQF
TRBJ1-2 | 12 | TRBV27 | ASSLAGGSYGYT
TRBJ2-3 | 10 | TRBV6-5 | AGGTSIDTQY
TRBJ2-1 | 13 | TRBV5-1 | ASSFRAIPNNEQF
TRBJ2-7 | 12 | TRBV7-9 | ASSLLGLAGEQY
TRBJ1-2 | 13 | TRBV6-5 | ASSRNFGTYYGYT
TRBJ1-4 | 11 | TRBV2 | ATEGDANEKLF
TRBJ1-4 | 13 | TRBV7-9 | ASSIGTDRGEKLF
TRBJ2-2 | 13 | TRBV5-5 | ASSLVVRPTGELF
TRBJ1-2 | 14 | TRBV4-3 | ASSQDYDSSGYGYT
TRBJ1-1 | 13 | TRBV7-2 | ASSPADARGTEAF
TRBJ1-1 | 14 | TRBV13 | ASSPVATSDRTEAF
TRBJ1-2 | 12 | TRBV28 | ASHPGQTNYGYT
TRBJ2-3 | 12 | TRBV6-1 | ASSEPSAEDTQY
TRBJ2-5 | 15 | TRBV4-1 | ASSQDRIEGRGGTQY
TRBJ2-6 | 14 | TRBV2 | ASSVRQGTGANVLT
TRBJ2-2 | 13 | TRBV9 | ASSVGGDWAGELF
TRBJ1-5 | 13 | TRBV19 | ASRLGGQHNQPQH
TRBJ1-3 | 16 | TRBV5-1 | ASSLDRVGTSSGNTIY
TRBJ1-2 | 10 | TRBV3-1/TRBV3-2 | ASSQATDGYT
TRBJ1-4 | 13 | TRBV15 | ATSPRIGQGEKLF
TRBJ2-7 | 13 | TRBV19 | ASSIVWENSYEQY
TRBJ1-2 | 13 | TRBV4-3 | ASSQDWDRGNGYT
TRBJ2-5 | 12 | TRBV7-3 | ASSLGGTGETQY
TRBJ2-1 | 14 | TRBV11-3 | ASNTLPTGVNNEQF
TRBJ1-2 | 13 | TRBV19 | ASGEGDSKFYGYT
TRBJ1-2 | 12 | TRBV19 | ASIDFRVDGGYT
TRBJ1-3 | 11 | TRBV19 | ASRPGAGNTIY
TRBJ2-2 | 11 | TRBV6-6 | ASSYALTGELF
TRBJ1-5 | 12 | TRBV7-8 | ASSGQGRNQPQH
TRBJ1-4 | 13 | TRBV28 | ASSNQGATDEKLF
TRBJ2-3 | 12 | TRBV6-5 | ASSRRGSTDTQY
TRBJ2-1 | 12 | TRBV29-1 | SVVPRATENEQF
TRBJ1-2 | 11 | TRBV13 | ASRNDPEGVYT
TRBJ1-2 | 10 | TRBV24-1 | ATRGESYGYT
TRBJ1-2 | 11 | TRBV30 | AWSQKNRGGYT
TRBJ2-1 | 14 | TRBV18 | ASSPPGAPGWNEQF
TRBJ2-2 | 11 | TRBV5-6 | ASLQGNTGELF
TRBJ2-1 | 14 | TRBV7-2 | ASSPESGTKYSEQF
TRBJ1-2 | 15 | TRBV9 | ARSAGGAGWLERGYT
TRBJ2-7 | 13 | TRBV5-5 | ASSLFPGPSYEQY
TRBJ1-2 | 11 | TRBV7-9 | ASSLEGGSGYT
TRBJ2-6 | 15 | TRBV6-2/TRBV6-3 | ASSEDRDFAGANVLT
TRBJ1-6 | 13 | TRBV13 | ASRRSGQGVSPLH
TRBJ2-3 | 14 | TRBV9 | ASSFRERKTTDTQY
TRBJ1-5 | 11 | TRBV27 | ASSLNLNQPQH